Below, one T cell receptor (beta chain) is given with its context. The data derive from a study of technical replicates of blood from several donors. The CDR3 sequence is 13 residues long. Germline loops: CDR1 SQVTM, CDR2 ANQGSEA. The trim removed 6 bases at V and 7 bases at J, leaving 10 bases unmatched. Sequencing used immunoSEQ multiplex PCR; TCRdb keeps in-frame clones, though not all of them. The table shows 70,000 to 95,000 clones, with roughly 92% occurring only once. The chain is built from TRBV29-1 and TRBJ2-7; 9 bases agree with TRBD1. This sequence was found in a human donor in good health. The sequenced sample was T cells isolated from PBMCs. This chain's CDR3 is CSVRQGETSEQYF. Here the CDR3 DNA reads TGCAGCGTCCGACAGGGGGAAACGAGTGAGCAGTACTTC.